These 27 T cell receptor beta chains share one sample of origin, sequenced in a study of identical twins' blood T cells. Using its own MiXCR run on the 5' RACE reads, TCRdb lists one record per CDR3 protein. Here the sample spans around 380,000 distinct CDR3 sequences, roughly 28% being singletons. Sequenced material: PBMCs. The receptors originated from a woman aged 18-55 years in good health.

DNA of the CDR3: TGCAGTGTCGTACCGGGACAGGTGAACACTGAAGCTTTCTTT. Translated, it gives CSVVPGQVNTEAFF. This sequence joins TRBV20-1 and TRBJ1-1, with TRBD1 matching 8 bases. V was clipped by 7 bases and J by 0 bases; unmatched bases: 7. Germline CDR1 DFQATT, CDR2 SNEGSKA (reference sequence). The CDR3 is made up of 14 amino acids.

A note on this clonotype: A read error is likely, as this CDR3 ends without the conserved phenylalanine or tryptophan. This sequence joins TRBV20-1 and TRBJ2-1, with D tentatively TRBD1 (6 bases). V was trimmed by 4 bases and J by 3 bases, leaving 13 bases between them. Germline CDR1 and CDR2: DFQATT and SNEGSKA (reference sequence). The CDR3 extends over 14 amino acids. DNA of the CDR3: TGCAGTGCTAACGGAGAGGGGGACTACAATGAGCAGTTCCTC. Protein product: CSANGEGDYNEQFL.

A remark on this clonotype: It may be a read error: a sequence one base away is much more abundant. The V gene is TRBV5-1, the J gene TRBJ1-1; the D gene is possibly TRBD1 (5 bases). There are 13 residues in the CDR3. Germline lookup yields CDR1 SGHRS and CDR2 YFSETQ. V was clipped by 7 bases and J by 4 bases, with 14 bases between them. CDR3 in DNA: TGCGCCAGCGGAACAGGAGTGAGCACTGAAGCTTTCTTT. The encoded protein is CASGTGVSTEAFF. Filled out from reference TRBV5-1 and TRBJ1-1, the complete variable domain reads KAGVTQTPRYLIKTRGQQVTLSCSPISGHRSVSWYQQTPGQGLQFLFEYFSETQRNKGNFPGRFSGRQFSNSRSEMNVSTLELGDSALYLCASGTGVSTEAFFGQGTRLTVV.

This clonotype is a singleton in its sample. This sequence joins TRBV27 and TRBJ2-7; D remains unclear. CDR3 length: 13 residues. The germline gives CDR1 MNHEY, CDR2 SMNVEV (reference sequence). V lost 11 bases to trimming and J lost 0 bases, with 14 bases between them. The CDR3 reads CAAGQHPSYEQYF. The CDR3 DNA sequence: TGTGCCGCTGGTCAGCACCCCTCCTACGAGCAGTACTTC.

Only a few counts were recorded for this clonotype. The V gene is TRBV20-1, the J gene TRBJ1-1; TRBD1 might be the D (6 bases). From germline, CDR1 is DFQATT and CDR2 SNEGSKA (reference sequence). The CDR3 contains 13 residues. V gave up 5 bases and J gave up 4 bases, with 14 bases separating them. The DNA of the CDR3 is TGCAGTGCTTGGCAGGGGCGAGGCACTGAAGCTTTCTTT. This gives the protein CSAWQGRGTEAFF.

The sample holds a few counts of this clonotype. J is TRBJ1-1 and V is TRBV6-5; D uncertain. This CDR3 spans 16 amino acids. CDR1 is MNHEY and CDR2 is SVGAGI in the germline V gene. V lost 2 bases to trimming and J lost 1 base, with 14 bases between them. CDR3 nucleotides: TGTGCCAGCAGTTACGGGAGTGAAGTACCGAACACTGAAGCTTTCTTT. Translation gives CASSYGSEVPNTEAFF.

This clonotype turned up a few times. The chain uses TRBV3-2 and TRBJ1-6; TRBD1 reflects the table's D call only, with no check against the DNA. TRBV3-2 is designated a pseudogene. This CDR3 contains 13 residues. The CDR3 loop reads CASNSGGSTPLHF. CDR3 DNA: TGTGCCAGCAACTCAGGGGGCTCCACACCCCTCCACTTT.

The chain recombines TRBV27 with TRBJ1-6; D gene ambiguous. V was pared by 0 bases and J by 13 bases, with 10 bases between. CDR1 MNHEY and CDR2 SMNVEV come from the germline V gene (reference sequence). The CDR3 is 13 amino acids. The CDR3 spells CASSLSSRTPLHF. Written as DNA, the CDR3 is TGTGCCAGCAGTTTATCTTCTCGGACGCCCCTCCACTTT.

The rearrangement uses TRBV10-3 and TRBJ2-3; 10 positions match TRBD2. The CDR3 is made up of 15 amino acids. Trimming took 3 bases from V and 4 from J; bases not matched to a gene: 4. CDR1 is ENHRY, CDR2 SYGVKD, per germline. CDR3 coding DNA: TGTGCCATCAGTGAAAGCGGGAGGGCCCCAGATACGCAGTATTTT. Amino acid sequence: CAISESGRAPDTQYF.

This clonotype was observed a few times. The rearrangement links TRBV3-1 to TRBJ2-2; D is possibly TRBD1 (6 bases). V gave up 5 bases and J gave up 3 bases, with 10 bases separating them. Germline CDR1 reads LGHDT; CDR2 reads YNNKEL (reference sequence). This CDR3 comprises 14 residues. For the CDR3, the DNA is TGTGCCAGCAGCTCCAACAGGGACACCGGGGAGCTGTTTTTT. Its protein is CASSSNRDTGELFF.

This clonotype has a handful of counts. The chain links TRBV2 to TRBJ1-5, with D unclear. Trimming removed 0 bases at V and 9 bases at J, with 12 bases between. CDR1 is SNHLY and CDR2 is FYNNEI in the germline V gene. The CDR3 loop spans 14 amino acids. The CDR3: CASSEAAAVSPQHF. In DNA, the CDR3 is TGTGCCAGCAGTGAAGCGGCGGCCGTGTCGCCCCAGCATTTT.

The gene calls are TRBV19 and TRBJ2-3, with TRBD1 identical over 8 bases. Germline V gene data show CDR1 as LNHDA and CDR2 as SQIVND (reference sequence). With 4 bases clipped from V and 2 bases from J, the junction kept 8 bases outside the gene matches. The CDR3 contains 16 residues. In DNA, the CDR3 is TGTGCCAGTAGTACCCAACAGGGGGTGACCACAGATACGCAGTATTTT. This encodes CASSTQQGVTTDTQYF.

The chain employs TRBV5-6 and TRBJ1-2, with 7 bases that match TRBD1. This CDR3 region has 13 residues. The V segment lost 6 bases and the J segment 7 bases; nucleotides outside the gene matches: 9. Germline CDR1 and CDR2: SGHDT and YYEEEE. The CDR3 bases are TGTGCCAGCACTAGAACCAGGGGGACTGGCTACACCTTC. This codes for CASTRTRGTGYTF.

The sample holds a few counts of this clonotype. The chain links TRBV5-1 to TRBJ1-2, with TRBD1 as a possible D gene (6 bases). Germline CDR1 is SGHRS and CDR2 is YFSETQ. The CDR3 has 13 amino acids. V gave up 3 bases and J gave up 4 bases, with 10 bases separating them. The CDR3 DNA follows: TGCGCCAGCAGCTCGGGACAATTCTATGGCTACACCTTC. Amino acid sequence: CASSSGQFYGYTF.

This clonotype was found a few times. The CDR3 DNA sequence: TGTGCCAGCAGTGAAGAAAGGTTAAGGACTGAAGCTTTCTTT. Its protein is CASSEERLRTEAFF. This chain uses TRBV2 with TRBJ1-1, with no clear D. This CDR3 is 14 amino acids long. Germline loops: CDR1 SNHLY, CDR2 FYNNEI. Between the trimmed V and J ends, which lost 1 base and 5 bases, there was a span of 11 bases.

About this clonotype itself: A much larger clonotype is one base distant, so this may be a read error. The CDR3 here is CSVVRPPNTEAFF. CDR3 bases: TGCAGCGTTGTGCGTCCTCCGAACACTGAAGCTTTCTTT. The chain combines TRBV29-1 with TRBJ1-1; D is unresolved. The V gene's germline CDR1 is SQVTM and CDR2 ANQGSEA. Trimming removed 4 bases at V and 1 base at J, with 10 bases between. The CDR3 loop spans 13 amino acids.

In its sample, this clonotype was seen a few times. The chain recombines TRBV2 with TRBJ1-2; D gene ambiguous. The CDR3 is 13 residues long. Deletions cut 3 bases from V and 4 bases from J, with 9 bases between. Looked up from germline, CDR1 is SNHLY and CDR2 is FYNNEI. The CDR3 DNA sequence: TGTGCCAGCAGTGATACGGGAGCCTATGGCTACACCTTC. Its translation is CASSDTGAYGYTF. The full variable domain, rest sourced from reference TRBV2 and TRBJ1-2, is EPEVTQTPSHQVTQMGQEVILRCVPISNHLYFYWYRQILGQKVEFLVSFYNNEISEKSEIFDDQFSVERPDGSNFTLKIRSTKLEDSAMYFCASSDTGAYGYTFGSGTRLTVV.

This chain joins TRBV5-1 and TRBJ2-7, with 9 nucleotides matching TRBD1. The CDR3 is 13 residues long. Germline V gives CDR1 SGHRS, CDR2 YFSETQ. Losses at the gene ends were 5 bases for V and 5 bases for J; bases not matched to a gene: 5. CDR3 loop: CASRGTGFNEQYF. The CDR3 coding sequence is TGCGCCAGCAGAGGGACAGGGTTCAACGAGCAGTACTTC.

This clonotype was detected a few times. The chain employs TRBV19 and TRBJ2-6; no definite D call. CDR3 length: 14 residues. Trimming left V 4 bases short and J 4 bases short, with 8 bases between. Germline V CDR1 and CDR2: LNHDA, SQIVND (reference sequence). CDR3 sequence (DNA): TGTGCCAGTAGTAGTTCTTACGGGGCCAACGTCCTGACTTTC. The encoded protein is CASSSSYGANVLTF.

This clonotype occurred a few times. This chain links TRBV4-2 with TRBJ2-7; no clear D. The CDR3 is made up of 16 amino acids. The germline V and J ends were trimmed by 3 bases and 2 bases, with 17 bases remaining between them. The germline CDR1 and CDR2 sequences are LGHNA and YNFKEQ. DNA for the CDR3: TGTGCCAGCAGCCACCGATCTAGGAAAATCCCCTACGAGCAGTACTTC. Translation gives CASSHRSRKIPYEQYF.

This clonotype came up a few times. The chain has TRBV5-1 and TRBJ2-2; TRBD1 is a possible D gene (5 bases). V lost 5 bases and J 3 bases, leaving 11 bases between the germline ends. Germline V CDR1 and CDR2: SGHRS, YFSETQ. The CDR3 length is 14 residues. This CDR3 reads CASRQDEDTGELFF. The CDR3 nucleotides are TGCGCCAGCAGACAGGATGAGGACACCGGGGAGCTGTTTTTT.

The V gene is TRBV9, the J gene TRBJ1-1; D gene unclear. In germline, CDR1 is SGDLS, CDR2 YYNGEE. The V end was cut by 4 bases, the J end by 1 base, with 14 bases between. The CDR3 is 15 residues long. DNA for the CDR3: TGTGCCAGCAGCTTGCCCGGGAGCGGGAACACTGAAGCTTTCTTT. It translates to CASSLPGSGNTEAFF.

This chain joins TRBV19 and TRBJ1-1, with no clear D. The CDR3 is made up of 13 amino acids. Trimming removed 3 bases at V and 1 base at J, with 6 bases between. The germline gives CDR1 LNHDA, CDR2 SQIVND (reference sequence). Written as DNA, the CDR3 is TGTGCCAGTAGTATCGGTCAGAACACTGAAGCTTTCTTT. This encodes CASSIGQNTEAFF.

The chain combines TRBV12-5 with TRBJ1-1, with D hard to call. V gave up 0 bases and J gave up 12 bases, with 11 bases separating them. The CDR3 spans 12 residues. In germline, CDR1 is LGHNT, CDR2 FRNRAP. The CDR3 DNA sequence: TGTGCTAGTGGTTTGGTGGCCCGCCGGACTTTCTTT. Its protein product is CASGLVARRTFF.

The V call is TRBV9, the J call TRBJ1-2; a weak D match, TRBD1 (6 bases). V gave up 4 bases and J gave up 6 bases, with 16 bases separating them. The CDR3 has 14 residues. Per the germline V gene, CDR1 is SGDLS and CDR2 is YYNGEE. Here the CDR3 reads CASSPHQGRDGYTF. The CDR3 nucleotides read TGTGCCAGCAGCCCCCATCAGGGGAGGGATGGCTACACCTTC.

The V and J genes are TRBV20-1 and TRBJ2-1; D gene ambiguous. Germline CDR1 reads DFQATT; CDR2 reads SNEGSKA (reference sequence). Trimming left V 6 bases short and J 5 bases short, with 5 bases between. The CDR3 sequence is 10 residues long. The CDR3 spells CSALNNEQFF. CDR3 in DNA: TGCAGTGCCCTTAACAATGAGCAGTTCTTC.

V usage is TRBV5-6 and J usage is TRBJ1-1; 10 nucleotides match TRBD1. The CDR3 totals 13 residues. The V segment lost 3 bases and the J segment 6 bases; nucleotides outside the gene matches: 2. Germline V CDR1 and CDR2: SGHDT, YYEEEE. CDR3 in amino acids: CASSWDRGPEAFF. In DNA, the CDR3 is TGTGCCAGCAGCTGGGACAGGGGACCTGAAGCTTTCTTT.